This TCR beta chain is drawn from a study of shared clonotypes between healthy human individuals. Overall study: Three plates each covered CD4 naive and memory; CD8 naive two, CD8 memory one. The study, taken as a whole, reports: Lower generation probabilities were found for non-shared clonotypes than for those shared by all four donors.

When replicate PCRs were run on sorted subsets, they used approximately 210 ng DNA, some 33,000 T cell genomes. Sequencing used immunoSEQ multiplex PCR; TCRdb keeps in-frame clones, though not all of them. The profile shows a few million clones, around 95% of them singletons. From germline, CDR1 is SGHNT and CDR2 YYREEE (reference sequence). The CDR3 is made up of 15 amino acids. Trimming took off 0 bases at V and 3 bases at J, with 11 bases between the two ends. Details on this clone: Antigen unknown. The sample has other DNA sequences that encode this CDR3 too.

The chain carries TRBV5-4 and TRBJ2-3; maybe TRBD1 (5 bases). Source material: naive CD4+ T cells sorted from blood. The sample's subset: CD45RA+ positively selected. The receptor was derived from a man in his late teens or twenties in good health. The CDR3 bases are TGTGCCAGCAGCTTGGCCGGAGCAGGGACAGATACGCAGTATTTT. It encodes CASSLAGAGTDTQYF.